Sequencing of this T cell receptor beta chain was carried out in a study of T cell responses to AZD1222 COVID-19 vaccine. Study-wide background: Pooled together were second doses at about 4 or about 12 weeks. The study, taken as a whole, reports: Epitopes outside B.1.351 and B.1.1.7 mutated regions reportedly drew nearly half of spike TCRs. Without day 14 samples, only post-peak T cell repertoires were studied. Researchers report vaccine-associated CD4 TCRs spanning spike, with dominance at 160-218 and 743-854.

Repertoires were generated with immunoSEQ multiplex PCR, while TCRdb's copy carries only in-frame clones and drops some. This sample has 30,000 to 35,000 clones, with 70% to 90% found just once. Comment on this clone: Antigen: not known.

The germline gives CDR1 SGHTA, CDR2 FQGTGA. The CDR3 runs to 12 residues. The V end was cut by 5 bases, the J end by 10 bases, with 12 bases between. The V gene is TRBV7-3, the J gene TRBJ2-1; a possible D gene is TRBD1 (5 bases). This sample comprised peripheral blood, obtained on day 0 of AZD1222 vaccination. This TCR came from an adult in good health. The CDR3 DNA reads as TGTGCCAGCAGCGGCAGGGATGGCGAGCAGTTCTTC. As protein: CASSGRDGEQFF.